Below, 14 T cell receptor beta chains from the same sample are listed, as sequenced in a study of Ad26.COV2.S vaccination and SARS-CoV-2 variants. Data came from immunoSEQ multiplex PCR; TCRdb stores just in-frame clones and leaves some out. The table shows more than 300,000 clones, with around nine tenths occurring only once. The treatment was: roughly 18 received Ad26.COV2.S at low or high dose, single or two shots; about 5 received placebo; per-sample allocation not given. On day 63 after the first injection, vaccine and placebo recipients gave samples. The starting material was peripheral blood, obtained in a trial of Ad26.COV2.S vaccine versus placebo. All receptors derive from a person aged 18-60 years who received the Ad26.COV2.S COVID-19 vaccine or a placebo.

There are a few counts of this clone. The V call is TRBV3-1 (or the pseudogene TRBV3-2), the J call TRBJ1-2; D remains ambiguous. From germline, CDR1 is LGHDT and CDR2 YNNKEL (reference sequence). The CDR3 sequence is 14 residues long. V lost 0 bases, J lost 5 bases, and 10 bases lay in between. The CDR3 protein is CASSQETGEYGYTF. DNA for the CDR3: TGTGCCAGCAGCCAAGAAACTGGGGAGTATGGCTACACCTTC.

V and J are TRBV5-5 and TRBJ1-5; possible D gene TRBD1, 5 bases. This CDR3 spans 14 amino acids. Per germline, CDR1 SGHKS and CDR2 YYEKEE (reference sequence). Trimming pared 0 bases from V and 9 bases from J, leaving 13 bases between. The CDR3 coding sequence is TGTGCCAGCAGCTTGGCCCGGGGGGGATCGCCCCAGCATTTT. Its translation is CASSLARGGSPQHF.

The rearrangement joins TRBV10-3 to TRBJ1-2; 8 bases fit TRBD1. The CDR3 has 15 residues. V gave up 0 bases and J gave up 8 bases; unmatched junction bases: 8. Germline-derived CDR1 and CDR2 are ENHRY and SYGVKD. The CDR3 DNA sequence: TGTGCCATCAGTGAGTCGGGACAGGAGCCCGGAGGCTACACCTTC. It specifies CAISESGQEPGGYTF.

This chain uses TRBV6-6 with TRBJ1-2; maybe TRBD1 (5 bases). The germline gives CDR1 MNHNY, CDR2 SVGAGI (reference sequence). V gave up 0 bases and J gave up 8 bases, with 13 bases separating them. The CDR3 is 14 amino acids. CDR3 amino acids: CASSYSGQGEGYTF. For the CDR3, the DNA is TGTGCCAGCAGTTACTCGGGGCAGGGAGAAGGCTACACCTTC.

This chain links TRBV4-1 with TRBJ2-1; no clear D gene. V was trimmed by 1 base and J by 8 bases, leaving 12 bases between them. The CDR3 extends over 14 amino acids. CDR1 and CDR2 from the germline V gene are MGHRA and YSYEKL. CDR3 sequence reads: CASSQVGVFDEQFF. CDR3 bases: TGCGCCAGCAGCCAAGTTGGGGTCTTCGATGAGCAGTTCTTC.

V and J are TRBV19 and TRBJ2-1; 8 bases line up with TRBD1. Germline V gene sequence: CDR1 LNHDA, CDR2 SQIVND (reference sequence). The length of the CDR3 is 13 residues. V lost 6 bases and J lost 6; bases outside the gene matches: 4. The CDR3: CASSPDRVNEQFF. In DNA, the CDR3 is TGTGCCAGTAGCCCGGACAGGGTCAATGAGCAGTTCTTC.

The chain is built from TRBV14 and TRBJ2-5; unclear D gene. Trimming removed 4 bases at V and 0 bases at J, with 3 bases between. Germline-derived CDR1 and CDR2 are SGHDN and FVKESK. This CDR3 is built from 12 residues. The DNA for the CDR3 is TGTGCCAGCAGCCGCTACCAAGAGACCCAGTACTTC. Amino acid sequence: CASSRYQETQYF. Full variable domain (rest looked up from reference TRBV14 and TRBJ2-5): EAGVTQFPSHSVIEKGQTVTLRCDPISGHDNLYWYRRVMGKEIKFLLHFVKESKQDESGMPNNRFLAERTGGTYSTLKVQPAELEDSGVYFCASSRYQETQYFGPGTRLLVL.

This clone was seen just once. V gene TRBV18 combines with J gene TRBJ2-2, with 7 bases matching TRBD1. This CDR3 has 15 amino acids. Germline CDR1 and CDR2: KGHSH and LQKENI. The V segment lost 6 bases and the J segment 1 base; nucleotides outside the gene matches: 5. CDR3 DNA: TGTGCCAGCTCCCGGGGACAGCAGAACACCGGGGAGCTGTTTTTT. Translated: CASSRGQQNTGELFF. Combining the CDR3 with reference TRBV18 and TRBJ2-2 gives the whole variable domain NAGVMQNPRHLVRRRGQEARLRCSPMKGHSHVYWYRQLPEEGLKFMVYLQKENIIDESGMPKERFSAEFPKEGPSILRIQQVVRGDSAAYFCASSRGQQNTGELFFGEGSRLTVL.

The CDR3 region is CASSPIYPRDEQFF. CDR3 nucleotide sequence: TGTGCCAGCTCACCAATATACCCACGGGATGAGCAGTTCTTC. The J gene is TRBJ2-1, the V gene TRBV18; D unresolved. CDR1 and CDR2 (germline): KGHSH, LQKENI. The CDR3 runs 14 residues. V lost 2 bases and J 8 bases, leaving 13 bases between the germline ends. The full variable domain, completed using reference TRBV18 and TRBJ2-1, is NAGVMQNPRHLVRRRGQEARLRCSPMKGHSHVYWYRQLPEEGLKFMVYLQKENIIDESGMPKERFSAEFPKEGPSILRIQQVVRGDSAAYFCASSPIYPRDEQFFGPGTRLTVL.

This clone appeared a few times. The chain recombines TRBV12-3 or TRBV12-4 with TRBJ2-7; no definite D call. V lost 3 bases to trimming and J lost 3 bases, with 9 bases between them. The CDR3 has 13 residues. The DNA of the CDR3 is TGTGCCAGCAGTTTTGTATTCGGCTACGAGCAGTACTTC. Translating it yields CASSFVFGYEQYF.

The CDR3: CASSQLSGASDEQFF. In nucleotides, the CDR3 is TGTGCCAGCAGCCAGTTGTCAGGGGCGTCGGATGAGCAGTTCTTC. This chain links TRBV14 with TRBJ2-1; D may be TRBD1 (6 bases). V lost 3 bases to trimming and J lost 8 bases, with 17 bases between them. This CDR3 spans 15 amino acids. Germline CDR1 reads SGHDN; CDR2 reads FVKESK.

The sample holds one count of this clone. The V gene is TRBV30, the J gene TRBJ2-4, with D possibly TRBD2 on 6 matching bases. Germline values: CDR1 GTSNPN, CDR2 SVGIG (reference sequence). Trimming left V 0 bases short and J 0 bases short, with 12 bases between. This CDR3 spans 16 amino acids. This CDR3 reads CAWSVPSDLAKNIQYF. For the CDR3, the DNA is TGTGCCTGGAGTGTACCTAGCGACTTAGCCAAAAACATTCAGTACTTC. The full variable domain, rest sourced from reference TRBV30 and TRBJ2-4, is SQTIHQWPATLVQPVGSPLSLECTVEGTSNPNLYWYRQAAGRGLQLLFYSVGIGQISSEVPQNLSASRPQDRQFILSSKKLLLSDSGFYLCAWSVPSDLAKNIQYFGAGTRLSVL.

The chain uses TRBV15 and TRBJ1-2; 7 nucleotides line up with TRBD1. With V trimmed by 0 bases and J by 4 bases, 8 bases remained unmatched. There are 16 residues in the CDR3. The germline gives CDR1 LNHNV, CDR2 YYDKDF (reference sequence). CDR3: CATSREGTGDSYGYTF. CDR3 coding DNA: TGTGCCACCAGCAGAGAAGGAACAGGGGATAGCTATGGCTACACCTTC.

The chain is built from TRBV28 and TRBJ2-6; D is ambiguous. CDR1 MDHEN and CDR2 SYDVKM come from the germline V gene. Deletions cut 3 bases from V and 0 bases from J, with 3 bases between. This CDR3 comprises 14 residues. The CDR3 is CASSFSSGANVLTF. The CDR3 DNA reads TGTGCCAGCAGTTTTAGCTCTGGGGCCAACGTCCTGACTTTC.